This TCR beta chain derives from a study of blood T cell repertoires in COVID-19 (dated by TCRdb to 2018 to 2020). At the level of the whole study: Samples covering the acute and convalescent phases of COVID-19 were provided by collaborators in the United States, Italy and Spain. The material from the prospective study consisted of cDNA or gDNA derived from T cells, B-cell-depleted T cells, or PBMCs. The dataset comprised deeply sampled blood TCRbeta repertoires from subjects exposed to, actively infected with, or recovered from COVID-19. The repertoires were made available in a free public database intended to serve as a resource for research on the immune response to SARS-CoV-2. The samples were drawn from the first 160 participants of the ongoing ImmuneRACE study and from 1,254 subjects provided by 6 global collaborators. A de-identified subject ID, COVID-19 status, age in years and sex were almost always included in the sample metadata. Where HLA class I and class II types were available, the types were taken from metadata supplied by the sample provider, not from assay-based typing. The investigation overall reported the following: The amount of clinical and demographic metadata varied by source and participant and was provided uncurated.

A remark on this clone: It lacks a known antigen. No base-level quality is on record; no much larger clone is a single base apart.

From the cysteine through the phenylalanine, the CDR3 covers 13 amino acids. CDR3 DNA only is kept here, 39 bases in frame from base 1. For CDR1 and CDR2, the germline V gene lists SNHLY and FYNNEI. V is cut by 6 bases and J by 9 bases, and the space between the germline ends is 15 bases. TCRbeta CDR3 regions were amplified from genomic DNA using the immunoSEQ Assay, a bias-controlled multiplex PCR. Per the source publication's procedure: The number of nucleated cells in each sample was estimated by amplification of reference gene primers within the assay. To quantify the absolute abundance of each unique TCRbeta CDR3 rearrangement, sequence reads were collapsed and filtered. Productive Simpson clonality was computed per sample as the square root of Simpson's diversity index over productive rearrangements. TCRdb retrieved this table from immuneACCESS and kept in-frame rearrangements only. Not all clones are present; in checked studies, unresolved V genes account for under half, and no reason is known for the remainder. V and J calls and clone size are those listed in that table; D and trimming were worked out from the DNA. The sample table shows tens of thousands of clones, and 80% to 90% are seen once. The top ten constitute around 8.6% of the sample.

Each collaborating institution followed its own protocols to collect whole blood in K2EDTA tubes. For TCRbeta analysis, collaborators shipped samples as frozen whole blood, isolated PBMCs, or DNA extracted from either of those sample types. This TCR came from a man aged 50-60 years with acute or convalescent COVID-19. The receptor chain draws on TRBV2 and TRBJ1-5, with no confidently assigned D gene. Sequenced material: peripheral blood. The DNA sequence is TGTGCCAGCAGACTCCGGCAGGAGGGGCCCCAGCATTTT. It codes for CASRLRQEGPQHF.